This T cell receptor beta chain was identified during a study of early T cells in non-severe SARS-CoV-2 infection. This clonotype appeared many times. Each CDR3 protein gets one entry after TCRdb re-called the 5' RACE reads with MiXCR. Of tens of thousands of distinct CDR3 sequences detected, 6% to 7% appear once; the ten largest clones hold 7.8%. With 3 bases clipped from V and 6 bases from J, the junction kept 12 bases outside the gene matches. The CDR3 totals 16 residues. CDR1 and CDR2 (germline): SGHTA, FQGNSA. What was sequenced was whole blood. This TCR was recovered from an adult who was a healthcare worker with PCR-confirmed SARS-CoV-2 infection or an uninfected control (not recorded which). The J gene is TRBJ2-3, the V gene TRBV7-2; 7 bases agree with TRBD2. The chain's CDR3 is CASSFSPGGRRDTQYF. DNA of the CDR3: TGTGCCAGCAGCTTCAGCCCTGGCGGGAGACGTGATACGCAGTATTTT.